This TCR beta chain is drawn from a study of T cell responses to AZD1222 COVID-19 vaccine. The trim removed 5 bases at V and 5 bases at J, leaving 9 bases unmatched. This CDR3 has 15 amino acids. Germline-derived CDR1 and CDR2 are SGHTA and FQGNSA. Assay: immunoSEQ multiplex PCR; the TCRdb copy retains only in-frame clones and omits some. The repertoire consists of 100,000 or so clones, with approximately 86% occurring once and the leading ten covering roughly 1.4%. This rearrangement joins TRBV7-2 to TRBJ2-7; 10 positions match TRBD2. The source material was peripheral blood, sampled on day 0 of AZD1222 vaccination. The clonotype comes from an adult in good health. CDR3 in DNA: TGTGCCAGCAGCCCTATAGCGGGAGGTAGTAACGAGCAGTACTTC. It codes for CASSPIAGGSNEQYF.